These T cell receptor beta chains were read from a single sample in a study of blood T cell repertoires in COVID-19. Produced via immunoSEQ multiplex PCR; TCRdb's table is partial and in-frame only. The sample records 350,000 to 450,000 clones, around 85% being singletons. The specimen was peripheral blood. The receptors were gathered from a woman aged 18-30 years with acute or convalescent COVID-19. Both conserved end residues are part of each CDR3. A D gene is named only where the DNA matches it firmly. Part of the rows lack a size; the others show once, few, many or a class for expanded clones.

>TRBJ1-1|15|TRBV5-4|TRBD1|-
CASSSPDRVGTEAFF
TGTGCCAGCAGCTCACCTGACAGGGTTGGCACTGAAGCTTTCTTT
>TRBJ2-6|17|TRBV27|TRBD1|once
CASTWTGATTGANVLTF
TGTGCCAGCACCTGGACAGGGGCAACTACAGGGGCCAACGTCCTGACTTTC
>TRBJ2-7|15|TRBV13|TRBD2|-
CASSTRTSGSYEQYF
TGTGCCAGCAGCACCCGGACTAGCGGGAGTTACGAGCAGTACTTC
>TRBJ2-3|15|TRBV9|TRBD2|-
CASSESGISTDTQYF
TGTGCCAGCAGCGAAAGCGGGATTAGCACAGATACGCAGTATTTT
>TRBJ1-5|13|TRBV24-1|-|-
CATSGSDNQPQHF
TGTGCCACCAGTGGGTCAGACAATCAGCCCCAGCATTTT
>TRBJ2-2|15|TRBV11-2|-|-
CASSLDSWATGELFF
TGTGCCAGCAGCTTAGATTCCTGGGCCACCGGGGAGCTGTTTTTT
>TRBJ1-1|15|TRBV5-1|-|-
CASSWSEEMNTEAFF
TGCGCCAGCAGCTGGAGTGAGGAAATGAACACTGAAGCTTTCTTT
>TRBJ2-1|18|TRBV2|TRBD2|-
CASSETGLAGLSYNEQFF
TGTGCCAGCAGTGAAACCGGACTAGCGGGTCTCTCCTACAATGAGCAGTTCTTC
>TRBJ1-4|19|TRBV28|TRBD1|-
CASTPRTGGGFGTNEKLFF
TGTGCCAGCACCCCGAGGACAGGGGGCGGTTTTGGAACTAATGAAAAACTGTTTTTT
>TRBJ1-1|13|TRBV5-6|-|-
CASLSAGIEKAFF
TGTGCCAGCTTGTCGGCGGGGATCGAAAAGGCTTTCTTT
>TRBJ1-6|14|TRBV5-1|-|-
CASSLQGADSPLHF
TGCGCCAGCAGCTTACAGGGCGCTGATTCACCCCTCCACTTT
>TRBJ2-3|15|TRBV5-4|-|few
CASSAGSGSTDTQYF
TGTGCCAGCAGCGCAGGCAGCGGGAGCACAGATACGCAGTATTTT
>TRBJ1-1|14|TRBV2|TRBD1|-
CASSQLGQGGEAFF
TGTGCCAGCAGTCAGCTCGGACAGGGAGGTGAAGCTTTCTTT
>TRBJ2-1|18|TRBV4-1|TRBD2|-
CASSLSGGALSVYDEQFF
TGCGCCAGCAGCCTGAGCGGGGGGGCCTTATCAGTTTATGATGAGCAGTTCTTC
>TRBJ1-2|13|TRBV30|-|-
CAWLDSGSYGYTF
TGTGCCTGGCTTGACTCGGGGAGCTATGGCTACACCTTC
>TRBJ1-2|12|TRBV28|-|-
CASSTLNYGYTF
TGTGCCAGCAGTACATTGAACTATGGCTACACCTTC
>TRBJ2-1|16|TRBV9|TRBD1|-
CASSGRGTGDYNEQFF
TGTGCCAGCAGCGGCCGCGGGACAGGGGACTACAATGAGCAGTTCTTC
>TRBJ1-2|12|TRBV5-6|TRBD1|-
CATGTGNYGYTF
TGTGCCACCGGGACAGGCAACTATGGCTACACCTTC
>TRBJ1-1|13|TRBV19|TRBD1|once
CASSLDRGTEAFF
TGTGCCAGTAGTTTGGACAGGGGGACTGAAGCTTTCTTT
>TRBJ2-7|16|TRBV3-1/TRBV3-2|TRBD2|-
CASSPTSAGGTYEQYF
TGTGCCAGCAGCCCCACCTCAGCGGGAGGAACCTACGAGCAGTACTTC
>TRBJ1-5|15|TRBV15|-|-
CATSGTRGGNQPQHF
TGTGCCACTAGCGGCACGCGGGGAGGCAATCAGCCCCAGCATTTT
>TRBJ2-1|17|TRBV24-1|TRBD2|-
CATSDLSGRATDNEQFF
TGTGCCACCAGTGATTTGAGCGGGAGGGCCACGGACAATGAGCAGTTCTTC
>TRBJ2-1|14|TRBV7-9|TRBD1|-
CASSFKGQGNEQFF
TGTGCCAGCAGCTTCAAAGGACAGGGCAATGAGCAGTTCTTC
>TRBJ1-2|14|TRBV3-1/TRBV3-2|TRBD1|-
CASSGGTDLYGYTF
TGTGCCAGCAGCGGCGGGACAGATCTCTATGGCTACACCTTC
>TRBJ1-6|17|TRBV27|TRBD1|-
CASSRGQGFSYNSPLHF
TGTGCCAGCAGCCGGGGACAGGGATTCTCCTATAATTCACCCCTCCACTTT
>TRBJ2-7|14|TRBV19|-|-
CASSPQGSSYEQYF
TGTGCCAGTAGCCCCCAGGGCAGCTCCTACGAGCAGTACTTC
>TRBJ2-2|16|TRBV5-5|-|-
CASSLDSPLSDEELFF
TGTGCCAGCAGCCTGGACAGCCCCCTAAGTGACGAGGAGCTGTTTTTT
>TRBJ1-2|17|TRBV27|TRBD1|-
CASSPLIPRGRNYGYTF
TGTGCCAGCAGTCCACTCATCCCCAGGGGGCGCAACTATGGCTACACCTTC
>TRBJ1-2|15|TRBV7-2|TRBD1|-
CASSFGTGGFGGYTF
TGTGCCAGCAGCTTCGGGACAGGGGGCTTCGGAGGCTACACCTTC
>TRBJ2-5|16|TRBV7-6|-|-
CASSPGGRRTMATQYF
TGTGCCAGCAGCCCGGGGGGCCGGAGGACAATGGCGACCCAGTACTTC
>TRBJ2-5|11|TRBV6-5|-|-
CATLYQETQYF
TGTGCCACCTTGTACCAAGAGACCCAGTACTTC
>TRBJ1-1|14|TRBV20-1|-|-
CSASEARGNTEAFF
TGCAGTGCTAGTGAGGCCAGGGGTAACACTGAAGCTTTCTTT
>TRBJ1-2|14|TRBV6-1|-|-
CASSEGRGDYGYTF
TGTGCCAGCAGTGAAGGTCGGGGAGACTATGGCTACACCTTC
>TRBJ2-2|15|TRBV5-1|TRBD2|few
CASRLAGGNTGELFF
TGCGCCAGCAGGCTAGCGGGGGGAAACACCGGGGAGCTGTTTTTT
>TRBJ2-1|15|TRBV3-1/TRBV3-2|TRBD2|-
CASSQGGSVVDEQFF
TGTGCCAGCAGCCAAGGCGGGAGCGTAGTGGATGAGCAGTTCTTC
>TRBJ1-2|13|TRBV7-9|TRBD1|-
CASSPGQETGYTF
TGTGCCAGCAGCCCGGGACAGGAGACCGGCTACACCTTC
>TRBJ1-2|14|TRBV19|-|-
CASSIGTRDYGYTF
TGTGCCAGTAGTATTGGGACAAGGGACTATGGCTACACCTTC
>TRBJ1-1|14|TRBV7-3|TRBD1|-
CASSPSRDSPEAFF
TGTGCCAGCAGCCCATCCCGGGACAGCCCTGAAGCTTTCTTT
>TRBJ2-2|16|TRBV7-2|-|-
CASSLGRVPNTGELFF
TGTGCCAGCAGCTTAGGACGGGTTCCGAACACCGGGGAGCTGTTTTTT